This T cell receptor (beta chain) was identified in a study of tumor and adjacent non-tumor tissue in lung cancer. The overall study: Histology: about twelve adenocarcinoma, a couple of squamous cell carcinoma, 1 small cell lung cancer. Aged roughly 30 to 85 years, patients included 9 to 11 men and 4 or 5 women with stage I to III disease.

TCRbeta libraries were built with three rounds of nested PCR, modified from ARM-PCR. In TCRdb, the multiplex PCR reads were re-called with MiXCR into one record per CDR3 protein. Seen here are about 75,000 distinct CDR3 sequences, roughly 73% observed once, and the top ten hold approximately 12%. Concerning this clonotype: What it binds is unknown. One base away lies a much larger clone, so this may be a sequencing read error.

Germline values: CDR1 SEHNR, CDR2 FQNEAQ (reference sequence). J gave up 9 bases and V 5 bases, and 8 bases lay outside the gene matches. The CDR3 is 14 amino acids. No cell sorting was done before RNA was extracted from the tissue. Broader study findings: TCR diversity was significantly greater in tumor than normal lung tissue. Tumor repertoires had a smaller top 100 clone share than normal lung.

The gene calls are TRBV7-9 and TRBJ2-3; TRBD2 matches at 10 bases. Sequenced: lung tumor tissue. The TCR comes from a woman between 50 and 59 years old with non-small cell lung cancer. The CDR3 DNA reads as TGTGCCAGCAGCCCCGGGACTAGCGACGTGACGCAGTATTTT. Translating gives CASSPGTSDVTQYF. Supplemented by reference TRBV7-9 and TRBJ2-3, the full variable domain reads DTGVSQNPRHKITKRGQNVTFRCDPISEHNRLYWYRQTLGQGPEFLTYFQNEAQLEKSRLLSDRFSAERPKGSFSTLEIQRTEQGDSAMYLCASSPGTSDVTQYFGPGTRLTVL.